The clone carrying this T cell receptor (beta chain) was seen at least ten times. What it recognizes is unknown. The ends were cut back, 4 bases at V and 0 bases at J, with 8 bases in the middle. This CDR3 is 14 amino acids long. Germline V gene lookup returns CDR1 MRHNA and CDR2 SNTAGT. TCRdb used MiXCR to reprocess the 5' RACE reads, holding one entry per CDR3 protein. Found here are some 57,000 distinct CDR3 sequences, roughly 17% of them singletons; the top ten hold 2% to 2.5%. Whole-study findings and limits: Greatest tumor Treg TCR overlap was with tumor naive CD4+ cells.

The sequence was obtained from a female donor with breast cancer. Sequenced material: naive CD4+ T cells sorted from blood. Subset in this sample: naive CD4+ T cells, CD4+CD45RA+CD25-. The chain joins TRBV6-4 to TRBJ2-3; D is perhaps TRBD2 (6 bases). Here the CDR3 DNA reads TGTGCCAGCAGTGCCGGGACTAGCACAGATACGCAGTATTTT. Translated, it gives CASSAGTSTDTQYF.